The 25 T cell receptor beta chains below all came from one sample that was sequenced in a study of T cell changes during pregnancy in multiple sclerosis (dated by TCRdb to the late 2010s). The protocol used for the library was the immunoSEQ multiplex PCR assay. TCRdb retrieved this table from immuneACCESS and kept in-frame rearrangements only. Not all clones are present; in checked studies, unresolved V genes account for under half, and no reason is known for the remainder. Within this sample are over 80,000 clones, with 75% to 95% of them counted one time only. Roughly 0.79% of the sample comes from the top ten. The input for sequencing was peripheral blood, taken in the second trimester of pregnancy. Receptors were obtained from a female donor in good health, enrolled as a control in a pregnancy study.

This chain links TRBV7-6 with TRBJ2-6; D uncertain. The CDR3 has 16 amino acids. Trimming left V 3 bases short and J 2 bases short, with 11 bases between. Germline assignment: CDR1 SGHVS and CDR2 FNYEAQ. The CDR3 sequence is CASSLAAAPGANVLTF. The CDR3 nucleotides are TGTGCCAGCAGCTTGGCCGCCGCTCCTGGGGCCAACGTCCTGACTTTC.

Concerning this clone: This sample includes further DNA sequences coding for the same CDR3. The chain carries TRBV11-2 and TRBJ1-5; D gene uncertain. Germline V gene data show CDR1 as SGHAT and CDR2 as FQNNGV. This CDR3 region has 14 residues. V was cut by 1 base and J by 2 bases, with 6 bases left in between. The DNA for the CDR3 is TGTGCCAGCAGCTTAGCCGGGGGCAATCAGCCCCAGCATTTT. Translated: CASSLAGGNQPQHF.

The chain combines TRBV19 with TRBJ1-1; no firm D call. This CDR3 is 15 amino acids long. V was cut by 0 bases and J by 3 bases, with 11 bases left in between. CDR1 LNHDA and CDR2 SQIVND come from the germline V gene (reference sequence). CDR3 sequence reads: CASSIEEARYTEAFF. Here the CDR3 DNA reads TGTGCCAGTAGTATAGAGGAGGCGCGGTACACTGAAGCTTTCTTT.

The V gene is TRBV5-6, the J gene TRBJ1-5, with 7 bases lining up with TRBD1. The J segment lost 4 bases and the V segment lost 4 bases, leaving 8 bases of the junction unmatched. The CDR3 totals 15 residues. Germline-derived CDR1 and CDR2 are SGHDT and YYEEEE. Here the CDR3 DNA reads TGTGCCAGCAGCCTACGGGACAGTTGGAATCAGCCCCAGCATTTT. Translation gives CASSLRDSWNQPQHF.

The chain combines TRBV28 with TRBJ1-3; 7 bases agree with TRBD1. CDR3 length: 17 residues. V lost 6 bases, J lost 0 bases, and 11 bases stayed unmatched. CDR1 and CDR2 (germline): MDHEN, SYDVKM. The DNA for the CDR3 is TGTGCCAGCAGGCAGACACAGGGGCCCCGCTCTGGAAACACCATATATTTT. Translation: CASRQTQGPRSGNTIYF.

The J gene is TRBJ2-4, the V gene TRBV5-6, with TRBD2 matching over 8 bases. Germline assignment: CDR1 SGHDT and CDR2 YYEEEE. CDR3 length: 15 amino acids. V dropped 0 bases and J dropped 7; count of bases not matched to a gene: 6. Here the CDR3 DNA reads TGTGCCAGCAGCTTGGTGGAGTCGGGGGGGAACATTCAGTACTTC. It is translated as CASSLVESGGNIQYF.

The gene calls are TRBV9 and TRBJ2-2, with 11 bases identical to TRBD2. There are 16 residues in the CDR3. J lost 4 bases, V lost 2 bases, and 4 bases had no gene match. Germline CDR1 and CDR2: SGDLS and YYNGEE. As DNA, the CDR3 is TGTGCCAGCAGCGTGACTAGCGGGGTGGGCACCGGGGAGCTGTTTTTT. This gives the protein CASSVTSGVGTGELFF. The whole variable domain, remainder taken from reference TRBV9 and TRBJ2-2, is DSGVTQTPKHLITATGQRVTLRCSPRSGDLSVYWYQQSLDQGLQFLIQYYNGEERAKGNILERFSAQQFPDLHSELNLSSLELGDSALYFCASSVTSGVGTGELFFGEGSRLTVL.

The V call is TRBV28, the J call TRBJ1-2; weak D call: TRBD1 (6 bases). The CDR3 loop spans 16 amino acids. The V end was cut by 2 bases, the J end by 1 base, with 14 bases between. Per the germline V gene, CDR1 is MDHEN and CDR2 is SYDVKM. CDR3 sequence: CASSLQRGFFNYGYTF. CDR3 DNA sequence: TGTGCCAGCAGTTTACAAAGGGGGTTTTTTAACTATGGCTACACCTTC.

The CDR3 DNA is TGTGCCAGCTGGGACAGGGGGGGCGAAAAACTGTTTTTT. Its protein is CASWDRGGEKLFF. The V and J genes are TRBV28 and TRBJ1-4; 11 positions match TRBD1. The CDR3 covers 13 residues. CDR1 MDHEN and CDR2 SYDVKM come from the germline V gene. V dropped 8 bases and J dropped 8; count of bases not matched to a gene: 4. The whole variable domain, remainder taken from reference TRBV28 and TRBJ1-4, is DVKVTQSSRYLVKRTGEKVFLECVQDMDHENMFWYRQDPGLGLRLIYFSYDVKMKEKGDIPEGYSVSREKKERFSLILESASTNQTSMYLCASWDRGGEKLFFGSGTQLSVL.

This sequence joins TRBV4-1 and TRBJ2-4; the D gene is possibly TRBD2 (6 bases). V lost 1 base to trimming and J lost 0 bases, with 10 bases between them. Germline V gene lookup returns CDR1 MGHRA and CDR2 YSYEKL. The CDR3 is 16 residues long. The CDR3 here is CASSQVGTLAKNIQYF. The CDR3 DNA sequence: TGCGCCAGCAGCCAAGTGGGGACTCTAGCCAAAAACATTCAGTACTTC.

This clone has more than one count but fewer than ten. This chain links TRBV7-2 with TRBJ1-1; D not resolved. V lost 5 bases and J lost 4, with 14 bases in between. The length of the CDR3 is 14 residues. Germline V gene data show CDR1 as SGHTA and CDR2 as FQGNSA. The CDR3 region has the DNA TGTGCCAGCAGCCTCCTACCCGGGAGCACTGAAGCTTTCTTT. Translating gives CASSLLPGSTEAFF.

The rearrangement links TRBV5-1 to TRBJ1-2; possible D gene TRBD1, 5 bases. V was clipped by 1 base and J by 3 bases, with 10 bases between them. Germline V gene data show CDR1 as SGHRS and CDR2 as YFSETQ. CDR3 length: 14 residues. CDR3 loop: CASSLTQGYYGYTF. CDR3 coding DNA: TGCGCCAGCAGCTTGACGCAGGGATACTATGGCTACACCTTC. The whole variable domain, filled in from reference TRBV5-1 and TRBJ1-2, reads KAGVTQTPRYLIKTRGQQVTLSCSPISGHRSVSWYQQTPGQGLQFLFEYFSETQRNKGNFPGRFSGRQFSNSRSEMNVSTLELGDSALYLCASSLTQGYYGYTFGSGTRLTVV.

In this sample, this clone turned up a few times. The chain links TRBV25-1 to TRBJ2-2; TRBD1 matches at 11 bases. This CDR3 contains 16 residues. The germline CDR1 and CDR2 sequences are MGHDK and SYGVNS. Trimming at V came to 2 bases and at J to 5 bases, leaving 4 bases not matched to a gene. CDR3 protein: CASSEGDRGITGELFF. In DNA form, the CDR3 reads TGTGCCAGCAGTGAAGGGGACAGGGGGATTACCGGGGAGCTGTTTTTT. The entire variable domain, with the rest obtained from reference TRBV25-1 and TRBJ2-2, is as follows: EADIYQTPRYLVIGTGKKITLECSQTMGHDKMYWYQQDPGMELHLIHYSYGVNSTEKGDLSSESTVSRIRTEHFPLTLESARPSHTSQYLCASSEGDRGITGELFFGEGSRLTVL.

The genes are TRBV4-1 and TRBJ2-1; 7 nucleotides align to TRBD1. V dropped 0 bases and J dropped 9; count of bases not matched to a gene: 11. Germline CDR1 and CDR2: MGHRA and YSYEKL. The CDR3 spans 16 residues. DNA for the CDR3: TGCGCCAGCAGCCAAGATCGGGACAGAAGCAGGAGTGAGCAGTTCTTC. This codes for CASSQDRDRSRSEQFF.

In this sample, this clone turned up once. The V gene is TRBV5-5, the J gene TRBJ1-4; 10 bases line up with TRBD1. J was trimmed by 6 bases and V by 4 bases; bases with no gene match: 3. The CDR3 totals 14 residues. The germline gives CDR1 SGHKS, CDR2 YYEKEE (reference sequence). The CDR3 bases are TGTGCCAGCAGCCCTGGGACAGGGGATGAAAAACTGTTTTTT. This sequence encodes CASSPGTGDEKLFF.

The genes are TRBV10-3 and TRBJ2-3, with a possible D match to TRBD1 (6 bases). The CDR3 totals 14 residues. Germline CDR1 is ENHRY and CDR2 is SYGVKD. V was pared by 11 bases and J by 0 bases, with 15 bases between. Here the CDR3 reads CASETGISTDTQYF. The DNA of the CDR3 is TGTGCCTCCGAAACAGGGATAAGCACAGATACGCAGTATTTT.

This sequence joins TRBV2 and TRBJ2-6; TRBD1 agrees at 10 bases. The CDR3 length is 16 residues. Germline CDR1 SNHLY, CDR2 FYNNEI. Unmatched junction bases numbered 0, after V lost 4 bases and J lost 0 bases. Here the CDR3 reads CASSGQGASGANVLTF. The DNA of the CDR3 is TGTGCCAGCAGTGGACAGGGGGCCTCTGGGGCCAACGTCCTGACTTTC.

The V call is TRBV7-2, the J call TRBJ2-3; D gene unclear. Germline values: CDR1 SGHTA, CDR2 FQGNSA. This CDR3 comprises 15 residues. V lost 2 bases to trimming and J lost 1 base, with 10 bases between them. Here the CDR3 DNA reads TGTGCCAGCAGCTTAAATTCCCGGGGCACAGATACGCAGTATTTT. It yields the protein CASSLNSRGTDTQYF.

The chain links TRBV5-1 to TRBJ2-1, with a tentative D call TRBD2 (6 bases). The germline V and J ends were trimmed by 0 bases and 10 bases, with 14 bases remaining between them. The CDR3 has 14 amino acids. Per the germline V gene, CDR1 is SGHRS and CDR2 is YFSETQ. CDR3 sequence: CASSLVSGRPEQFF. The CDR3, as DNA: TGCGCCAGCAGCTTGGTGTCAGGGAGGCCCGAGCAGTTCTTC.

Here the CDR3 reads CASSQVGTAFNYGYTF. The DNA of the CDR3 is TGTGCCAGCAGCCAAGTAGGGACAGCATTTAACTATGGCTACACCTTC. The rearrangement uses TRBV14 and TRBJ1-2; 7 nucleotides match TRBD1. The V gene's germline CDR1 is SGHDN and CDR2 FVKESK. The CDR3 length is 16 residues. Trimming at V came to 1 base and at J to 1 base, leaving 6 bases not matched to a gene. The whole variable domain, filled in from reference TRBV14 and TRBJ1-2, reads EAGVTQFPSHSVIEKGQTVTLRCDPISGHDNLYWYRRVMGKEIKFLLHFVKESKQDESGMPNNRFLAERTGGTYSTLKVQPAELEDSGVYFCASSQVGTAFNYGYTFGSGTRLTVV.

The chain employs TRBV30 and TRBJ2-3; 12 bases agree with TRBD2. Losses at the gene ends were 2 bases for V and 6 bases for J; bases not matched to a gene: 6. CDR1 is GTSNPN and CDR2 is SVGIG in the germline V gene (reference sequence). CDR3 size: 15 residues. For the CDR3, the DNA is TGTGCCTGGAGTCGACTAGCGGGAGAGGGGGATACGCAGTATTTT. Amino acid sequence: CAWSRLAGEGDTQYF.

This clone was picked up one time. V is TRBV15 and J is TRBJ1-4, with D tentatively TRBD1 (5 bases). The V gene lost 5 bases and the J gene lost 3 bases, with 10 bases spanning the gap. Germline CDR1 reads LNHNV; CDR2 reads YYDKDF (reference sequence). This CDR3 has 14 amino acids. CDR3 in amino acids: CATSAPGSNEKLFF. CDR3 nucleotides: TGTGCCACCAGCGCCCCAGGGTCTAATGAAAAACTGTTTTTT.

This clone was detected only a few times. This sequence joins TRBV4-1 and TRBJ2-1; no clear D. V was pared by 1 base and J by 0 bases, with 10 bases between. The CDR3 runs 16 residues. Germline V gene sequence: CDR1 MGHRA, CDR2 YSYEKL. The CDR3 nucleotides are TGCGCCAGCAGCCAAGTCGACTTAATCTCCTACAATGAGCAGTTCTTC. Protein product: CASSQVDLISYNEQFF.

This clone was counted only a few times. The chain combines TRBV5-4 with TRBJ1-2; a possible D gene is TRBD1 (6 bases). CDR1 is SGHNT, CDR2 YYREEE, per germline (reference sequence). V was cut by 1 base and J by 4 bases, with 11 bases left in between. This CDR3 is 14 amino acids long. The CDR3 DNA sequence: TGTGCCAGCAGCTTGACAGGGACCAGCTATGGCTACACCTTC. Translating it yields CASSLTGTSYGYTF.

The chain is built from TRBV12-5 and TRBJ1-2; 8 bases match TRBD1. The CDR3 consists of 16 residues. Per germline, CDR1 LGHNT and CDR2 FRNRAP. The J segment lost 4 bases and the V segment lost 0 bases, leaving 7 bases of the junction unmatched. The CDR3 coding sequence is TGTGCTAGTGGTTTGGTACCAGGGGGCCCTCCCTATGGCTACACCTTC. It codes for CASGLVPGGPPYGYTF.